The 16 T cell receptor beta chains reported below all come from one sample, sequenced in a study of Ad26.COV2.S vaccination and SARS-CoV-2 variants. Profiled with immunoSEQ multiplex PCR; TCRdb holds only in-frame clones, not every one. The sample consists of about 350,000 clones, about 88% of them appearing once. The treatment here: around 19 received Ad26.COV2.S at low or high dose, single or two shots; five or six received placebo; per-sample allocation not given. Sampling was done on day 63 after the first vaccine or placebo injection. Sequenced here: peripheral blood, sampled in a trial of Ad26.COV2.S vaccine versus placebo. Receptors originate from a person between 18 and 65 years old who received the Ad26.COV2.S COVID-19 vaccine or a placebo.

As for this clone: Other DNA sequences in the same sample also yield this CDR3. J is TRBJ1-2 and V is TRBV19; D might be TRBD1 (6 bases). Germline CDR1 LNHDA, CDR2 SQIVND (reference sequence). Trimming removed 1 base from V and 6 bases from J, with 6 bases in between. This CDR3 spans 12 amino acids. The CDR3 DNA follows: TGTGCCAGTAGTATAGCAGGGGATGGCTACACCTTC. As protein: CASSIAGDGYTF.

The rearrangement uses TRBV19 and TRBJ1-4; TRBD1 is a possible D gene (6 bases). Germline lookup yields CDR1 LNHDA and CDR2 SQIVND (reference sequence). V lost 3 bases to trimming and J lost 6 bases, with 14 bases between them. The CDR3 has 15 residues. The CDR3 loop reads CASSILTGRHEKLFF. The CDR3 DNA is TGTGCCAGTAGTATTTTAACAGGGCGGCATGAAAAACTGTTTTTT.

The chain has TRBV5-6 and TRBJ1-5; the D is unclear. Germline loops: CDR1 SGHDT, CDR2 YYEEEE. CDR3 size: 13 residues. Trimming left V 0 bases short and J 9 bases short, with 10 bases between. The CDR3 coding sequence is TGTGCCAGCAGCTTGGCCGGGAGTGCGCCCCAGCATTTT. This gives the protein CASSLAGSAPQHF.

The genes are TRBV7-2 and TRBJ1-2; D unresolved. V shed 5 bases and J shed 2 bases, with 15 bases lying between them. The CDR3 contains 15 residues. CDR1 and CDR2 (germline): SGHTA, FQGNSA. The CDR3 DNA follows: TGTGCCAGCAGCACCCGGGCAGGCGGAAACTATGGCTACACCTTC. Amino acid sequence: CASSTRAGGNYGYTF.

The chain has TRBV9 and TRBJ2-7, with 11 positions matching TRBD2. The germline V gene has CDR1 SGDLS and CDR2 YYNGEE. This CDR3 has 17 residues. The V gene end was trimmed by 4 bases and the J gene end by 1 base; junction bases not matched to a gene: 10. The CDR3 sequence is CASSPSRIAGGSYEQYF. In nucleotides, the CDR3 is TGTGCCAGCAGCCCAAGTAGAATAGCGGGGGGGTCCTACGAGCAGTACTTC.

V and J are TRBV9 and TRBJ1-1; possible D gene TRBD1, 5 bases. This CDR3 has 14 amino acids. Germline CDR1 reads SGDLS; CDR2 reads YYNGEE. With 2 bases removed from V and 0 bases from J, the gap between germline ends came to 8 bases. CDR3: CASSVGTMNTEAFF. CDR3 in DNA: TGTGCCAGCAGCGTCGGGACTATGAACACTGAAGCTTTCTTT.

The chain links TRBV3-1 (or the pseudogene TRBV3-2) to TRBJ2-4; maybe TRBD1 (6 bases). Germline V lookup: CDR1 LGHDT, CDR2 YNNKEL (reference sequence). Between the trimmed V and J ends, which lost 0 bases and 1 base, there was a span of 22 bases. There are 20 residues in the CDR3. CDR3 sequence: CASSQDYDRPRQKAKNIQYF. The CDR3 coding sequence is TGTGCCAGCAGCCAAGATTACGACAGGCCCCGACAGAAGGCCAAAAACATTCAGTACTTC.

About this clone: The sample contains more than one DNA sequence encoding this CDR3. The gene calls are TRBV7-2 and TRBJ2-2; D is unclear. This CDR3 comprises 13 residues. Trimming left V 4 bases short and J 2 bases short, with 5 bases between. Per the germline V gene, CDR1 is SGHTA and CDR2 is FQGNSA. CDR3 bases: TGTGCCAGCAGCTCCAAAAACACCGGGGAGCTGTTTTTT. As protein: CASSSKNTGELFF.

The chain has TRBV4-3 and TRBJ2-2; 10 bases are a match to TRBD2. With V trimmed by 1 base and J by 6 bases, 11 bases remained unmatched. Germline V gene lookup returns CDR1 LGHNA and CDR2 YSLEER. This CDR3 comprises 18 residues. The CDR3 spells CASSQGTSGGGVAGELFF. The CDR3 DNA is TGCGCCAGCAGCCAAGGGACTAGCGGAGGAGGTGTGGCCGGGGAGCTGTTTTTT.

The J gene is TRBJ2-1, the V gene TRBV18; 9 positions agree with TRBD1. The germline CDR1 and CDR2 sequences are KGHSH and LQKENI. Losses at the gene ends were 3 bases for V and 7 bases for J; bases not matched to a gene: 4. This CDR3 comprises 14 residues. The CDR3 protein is CASSPGQGSNEQFF. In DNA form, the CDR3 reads TGTGCCAGCTCACCCGGACAGGGGTCGAATGAGCAGTTCTTC.

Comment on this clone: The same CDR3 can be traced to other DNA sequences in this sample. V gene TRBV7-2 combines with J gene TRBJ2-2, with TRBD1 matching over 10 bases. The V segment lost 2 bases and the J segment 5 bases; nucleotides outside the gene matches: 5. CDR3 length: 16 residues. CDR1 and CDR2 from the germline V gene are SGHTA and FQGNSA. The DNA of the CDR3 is TGTGCCAGCAGCTTAAGACAGGGGGCCGGTACCGGGGAGCTGTTTTTT. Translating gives CASSLRQGAGTGELFF.

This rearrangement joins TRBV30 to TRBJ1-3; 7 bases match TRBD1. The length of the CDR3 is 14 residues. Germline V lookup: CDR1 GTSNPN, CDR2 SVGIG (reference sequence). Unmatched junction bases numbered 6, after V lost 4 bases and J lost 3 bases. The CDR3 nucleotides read TGTGCCTGGAAGGGGGCTGTTAGTGGAAACACCATATATTTT. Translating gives CAWKGAVSGNTIYF.

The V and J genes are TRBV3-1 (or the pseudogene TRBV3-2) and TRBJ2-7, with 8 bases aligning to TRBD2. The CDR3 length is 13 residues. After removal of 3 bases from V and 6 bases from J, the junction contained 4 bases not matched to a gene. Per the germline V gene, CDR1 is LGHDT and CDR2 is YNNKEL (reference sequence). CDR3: CASSQYAGGEQYF. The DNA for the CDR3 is TGTGCCAGCAGCCAGTATGCGGGGGGCGAGCAGTACTTC.

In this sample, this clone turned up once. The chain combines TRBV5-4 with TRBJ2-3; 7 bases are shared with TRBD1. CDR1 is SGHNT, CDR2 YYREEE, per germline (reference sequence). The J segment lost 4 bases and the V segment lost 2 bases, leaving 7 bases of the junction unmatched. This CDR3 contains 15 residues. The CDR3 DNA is TGTGCCAGCAGCTTACGGACAGGTTTTGCAGATACGCAGTATTTT. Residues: CASSLRTGFADTQYF.

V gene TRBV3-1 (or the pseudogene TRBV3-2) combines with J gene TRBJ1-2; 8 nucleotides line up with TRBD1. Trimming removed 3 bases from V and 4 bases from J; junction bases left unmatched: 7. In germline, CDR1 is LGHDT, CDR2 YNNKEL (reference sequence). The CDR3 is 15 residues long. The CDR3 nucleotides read TGTGCCAGCAGCCAGGCCAGGGGGCTGGTCTATGGCTACACCTTC. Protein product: CASSQARGLVYGYTF.

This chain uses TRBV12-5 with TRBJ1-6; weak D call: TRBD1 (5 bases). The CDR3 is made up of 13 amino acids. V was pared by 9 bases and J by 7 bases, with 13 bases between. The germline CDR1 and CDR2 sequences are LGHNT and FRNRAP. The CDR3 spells CASTPRDNSPLHF. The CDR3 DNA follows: TGTGCTAGCACCCCTAGGGACAATTCACCCCTCCACTTT.